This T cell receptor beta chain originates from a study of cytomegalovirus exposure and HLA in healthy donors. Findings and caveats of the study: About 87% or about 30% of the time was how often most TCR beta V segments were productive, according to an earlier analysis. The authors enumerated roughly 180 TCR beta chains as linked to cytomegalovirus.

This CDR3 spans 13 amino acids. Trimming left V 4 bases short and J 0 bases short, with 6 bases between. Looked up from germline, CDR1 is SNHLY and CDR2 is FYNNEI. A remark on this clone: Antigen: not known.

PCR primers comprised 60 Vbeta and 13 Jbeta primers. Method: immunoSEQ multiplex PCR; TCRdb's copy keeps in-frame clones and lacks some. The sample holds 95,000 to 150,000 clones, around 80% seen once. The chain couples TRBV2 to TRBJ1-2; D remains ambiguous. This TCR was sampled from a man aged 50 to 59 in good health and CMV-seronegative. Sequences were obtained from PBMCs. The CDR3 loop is CASSGQTNYGYTF. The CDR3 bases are TGTGCCAGCAGTGGGCAGACTAACTATGGCTACACCTTC.